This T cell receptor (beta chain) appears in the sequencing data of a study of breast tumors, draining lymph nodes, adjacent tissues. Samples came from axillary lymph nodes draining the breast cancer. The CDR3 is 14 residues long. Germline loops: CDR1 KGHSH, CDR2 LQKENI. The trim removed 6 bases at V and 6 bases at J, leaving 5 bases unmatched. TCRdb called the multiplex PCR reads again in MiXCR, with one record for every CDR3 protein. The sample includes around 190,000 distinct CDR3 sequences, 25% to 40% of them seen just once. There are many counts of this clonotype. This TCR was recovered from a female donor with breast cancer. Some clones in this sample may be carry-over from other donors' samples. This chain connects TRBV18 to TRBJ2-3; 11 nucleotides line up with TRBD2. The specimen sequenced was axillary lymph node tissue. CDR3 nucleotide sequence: TGTGCCAGCTCCCGGACTAGCGGGTTGGATACGCAGTATTTT. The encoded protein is CASSRTSGLDTQYF.